Shown below are 30 T cell receptor beta chains from a single sample sequenced in a study of neoadjuvant anti-PD-1 for oral cavity cancer. Some clones are missing from TCRdb's copy, which holds only in-frame ones; the method was immunoSEQ multiplex PCR. The profile shows about 15,000 clones, roughly 70% of them singletons. Source: PBMCs, taken before nivolumab (anti-PD-1) treatment. The receptors were gathered from a person between 40 and 80 years old with oral cavity squamous cell carcinoma.

The chain uses TRBV25-1 and TRBJ1-1; D perhaps matches TRBD1 (5 bases). V lost 4 bases, J lost 1 base, and 10 bases lay in between. The CDR3 sequence is 14 residues long. Germline assignment: CDR1 MGHDK and CDR2 SYGVNS. The CDR3 DNA reads TGTGCCAGCAGTGGGGGCGGTTGGAACACTGAAGCTTTCTTT. This encodes CASSGGGWNTEAFF.

The J gene is TRBJ2-2, the V gene TRBV2; D possibly corresponds to TRBD1 (5 bases). Between the trimmed V and J ends, which lost 6 bases and 1 base, there was a span of 9 bases. Germline V gene lookup returns CDR1 SNHLY and CDR2 FYNNEI. This CDR3 has 14 amino acids. DNA for the CDR3: TGTGCCAGCAGCCTTGACAGGAACACCGGGGAGCTGTTTTTT. Protein: CASSLDRNTGELFF.

The chain employs TRBV27 and TRBJ2-3; no clear D. CDR3 length equals 14 residues. Trimming pared 6 bases from V and 4 bases from J, leaving 14 bases between. Germline V lookup: CDR1 MNHEY, CDR2 SMNVEV (reference sequence). The CDR3 loop is CASRLSLGPDTQYF. The DNA for the CDR3 is TGTGCCAGCAGACTTAGTCTCGGCCCAGATACGCAGTATTTT.

This chain uses TRBV5-6 with TRBJ1-4, with D perhaps matching TRBD1 (6 bases). The V gene lost 4 bases and the J gene lost 7 bases, with 17 bases spanning the gap. Germline V gene data show CDR1 as SGHDT and CDR2 as YYEEEE. CDR3 length equals 15 residues. CDR3 amino acids: CASSLRAGVVEKLFF. The CDR3 DNA follows: TGTGCCAGCAGCCTCCGTGCAGGGGTGGTTGAAAAACTGTTTTTT. Combining the CDR3 with reference TRBV5-6 and TRBJ1-4 gives the whole variable domain DAGVTQSPTHLIKTRGQQVTLRCSPKSGHDTVSWYQQALGQGPQFIFQYYEEEERQRGNFPDRFSGHQFPNYSSELNVNALLLGDSALYLCASSLRAGVVEKLFFGSGTQLSVL.

This clone was detected a few times. The CDR3 spells CASRIGGISGNQPQHF. CDR3 sequence (DNA): TGTGCCAGCAGAATCGGGGGGATCTCGGGCAATCAGCCCCAGCATTTT. This chain links TRBV19 with TRBJ1-5, with a tentative D call TRBD1 (5 bases). V lost 9 bases and J 2 bases, leaving 20 bases between the germline ends. The germline gives CDR1 LNHDA, CDR2 SQIVND (reference sequence). The CDR3 is made up of 16 amino acids.

This clone came up a few times. The DNA of the CDR3 is TGCGCCAGCAGCCAAGATGGGGGAGCCGGACTAGCGGGTTTCGGTGGGGCCAACGTCCTGACTTTC. Translated: CASSQDGGAGLAGFGGANVLTF. The chain couples TRBV4-1 to TRBJ2-6; 11 positions agree with TRBD2. Germline V gene data show CDR1 as MGHRA and CDR2 as YSYEKL. The J segment lost 3 bases and the V segment lost 0 bases, leaving 16 bases of the junction unmatched. The CDR3 is 22 amino acids.

The CDR3 nucleotides read TGTGCCAGCATCAATACAGGGACCGGGGCCAACGTCCTGACTTTC. Encoded protein: CASINTGTGANVLTF. The chain uses TRBV2 and TRBJ2-6, with D maybe TRBD1 (6 bases). CDR1 SNHLY and CDR2 FYNNEI come from the germline V gene. Trimming left V 7 bases short and J 4 bases short, with 14 bases between. This CDR3 contains 15 residues.

V gene TRBV13 combines with J gene TRBJ2-1; 10 nucleotides align to TRBD2. The CDR3 contains 15 residues. CDR1 PRHDT and CDR2 FYEKMQ come from the germline V gene (reference sequence). V dropped 1 base and J dropped 7; count of bases not matched to a gene: 4. CDR3 sequence (DNA): TGTGCCAGCAGCTTAGAATTAGCGGGGGGAAATGAGCAGTTCTTC. Protein sequence: CASSLELAGGNEQFF.

The chain combines TRBV15 with TRBJ2-5, with 7 bases matching TRBD2. Trimming removed 1 base from V and 4 bases from J; junction bases left unmatched: 6. Germline V gene sequence: CDR1 LNHNV, CDR2 YYDKDF (reference sequence). The CDR3 runs to 15 residues. The CDR3 loop is CATSRGGGTSETQYF. Here the CDR3 DNA reads TGTGCCACCAGCAGAGGGGGGGGGACTTCAGAGACCCAGTACTTC.

The chain uses TRBV4-1 and TRBJ1-1; D possibly corresponds to TRBD1 (6 bases). The CDR3 consists of 15 residues. Trimming took off 4 bases at V and 3 bases at J, with 15 bases between the two ends. Germline loops: CDR1 MGHRA, CDR2 YSYEKL. The CDR3 DNA is TGCGCCAGCAGCCGGGACCTTCCAGGGGACACTGAAGCTTTCTTT. Translated, it gives CASSRDLPGDTEAFF.

There are a few counts of this clone. The chain links TRBV9 to TRBJ1-1, with D perhaps TRBD1 (6 bases). V lost 0 bases, J lost 6 bases, and 9 bases lay in between. Per the germline V gene, CDR1 is SGDLS and CDR2 is YYNGEE. The CDR3 contains 13 residues. This chain's CDR3 is CASSVVGQPEAFF. CDR3 nucleotides: TGTGCCAGCAGCGTAGTAGGACAGCCTGAAGCTTTCTTT.

Comments on this clone: The germline gene is not matched at one end of the junction; a read error may be the cause. The chain joins TRBV28 to TRBJ2-7; D possibly corresponds to TRBD2 (5 bases). Germline CDR1 reads MDHEN; CDR2 reads SYDVKM. This CDR3 is built from 11 residues. CDR3 sequence (DNA): TGTGCCAGCAGTCGGGATTGGGAACGGGACTTC. This gives the protein CASSRDWERDF.

The chain joins TRBV28 to TRBJ2-1; no clear D gene. This CDR3 has 10 residues. Germline V gives CDR1 MDHEN, CDR2 SYDVKM. With 4 bases removed from V and 9 bases from J, the gap between germline ends came to 4 bases. The CDR3 DNA sequence: TGTGCCAGCAGTTACGGTGAGCAGTTCTTC. Amino acids: CASSYGEQFF.

This clone has a handful of counts. J is TRBJ2-1 and V is TRBV7-9; D is possibly TRBD1 (5 bases). Trimming pared 3 bases from V and 4 bases from J, leaving 13 bases between. The CDR3 has 15 amino acids. CDR1 and CDR2 from the germline V gene are SEHNR and FQNEAQ (reference sequence). DNA for the CDR3: TGTGCCAGCAGCTTCAGGACAAACCGTTACAATGAGCAGTTCTTC. Residues: CASSFRTNRYNEQFF.

V gene TRBV29-1 combines with J gene TRBJ1-3; D unresolved. V was clipped by 3 bases and J by 4 bases, with 7 bases between them. Germline V CDR1 and CDR2: SQVTM, ANQGSEA. This CDR3 comprises 12 residues. This chain's CDR3 is CSVDLGGNTIYF. CDR3 bases: TGCAGCGTTGATTTAGGGGGAAACACCATATATTTT.

The genes are TRBV27 and TRBJ2-3; possible D gene TRBD1, 5 bases. The germline V gene encodes CDR1 MNHEY and CDR2 SMNVEV (reference sequence). The CDR3 spans 15 residues. V dropped 3 bases and J dropped 3 bases, with 13 bases sitting between them. The CDR3 is CASSLAGQRTDTQYF. The CDR3 DNA is TGTGCCAGCAGTTTGGCAGGACAAAGAACAGATACGCAGTATTTT.

The chain uses TRBV6-4 and TRBJ1-1, with a tentative D call TRBD1 (5 bases). This CDR3 has 16 residues. CDR1 is MRHNA, CDR2 SNTAGT, per germline. With 0 bases removed from V and 7 bases from J, the gap between germline ends came to 18 bases. The CDR3 here is CASSDSVARGRGEAFF. CDR3 bases: TGTGCCAGCAGTGACTCTGTGGCTAGGGGACGTGGTGAAGCTTTCTTT.

The chain carries TRBV7-9 and TRBJ2-7; 9 bases align to TRBD2. The germline V gene encodes CDR1 SEHNR and CDR2 FQNEAQ (reference sequence). The V gene end was trimmed by 6 bases and the J gene end by 3 bases; junction bases not matched to a gene: 15. The CDR3 is made up of 17 amino acids. CDR3 in DNA: TGTGCCAGCAGTACGGAGCGGGGGGCCTCATTATTCTACGAGCAGTACTTC. It codes for CASSTERGASLFYEQYF. The entire variable domain, with the rest obtained from reference TRBV7-9 and TRBJ2-7, is as follows: DTGVSQNPRHKITKRGQNVTFRCDPISEHNRLYWYRQTLGQGPEFLTYFQNEAQLEKSRLLSDRFSAERPKGSFSTLEIQRTEQGDSAMYLCASSTERGASLFYEQYFGPGTRLTVT.

This clone was detected only a few times. This sequence joins TRBV6-6 and TRBJ1-6, with 7 bases matching TRBD1. The CDR3 extends over 14 amino acids. V was clipped by 6 bases and J by 7 bases; unmatched bases: 6. Germline CDR1 and CDR2: MNHNY and SVGAGI (reference sequence). The CDR3 loop reads CASSDRAENSPLHF. The CDR3 nucleotides are TGTGCCAGCAGCGACAGGGCGGAAAATTCACCCCTCCACTTT.

The gene calls are TRBV29-1 and TRBJ2-7; D tentatively reads TRBD1 or TRBD2 (5 bases each). This CDR3 spans 13 amino acids. Germline loops: CDR1 SQVTM, CDR2 ANQGSEA. V lost 6 bases and J lost 6, with 18 bases in between. The CDR3, as DNA: TGCAGCGTCTCGGGGCATCCTCGCGCCGAGCAGTACTTC. This encodes CSVSGHPRAEQYF.

This clone has a handful of counts. The CDR3 DNA is TGTGCCAGCAGTCAAGGACAGGGATACTATGGCTACACCTTC. Amino acid sequence: CASSQGQGYYGYTF. The chain joins TRBV28 to TRBJ1-2, with TRBD1 matching over 8 bases. This CDR3 is 14 amino acids long. Germline CDR1 and CDR2: MDHEN and SYDVKM. Trimming at V came to 5 bases and at J to 3 bases, leaving 5 bases not matched to a gene.

This clone was recorded a few times. This chain uses TRBV11-2 with TRBJ1-3; tentatively, D is TRBD1 (5 bases). V shed 4 bases and J shed 0 bases, with 16 bases lying between them. The CDR3 has 17 residues. CDR1 and CDR2 (germline): SGHAT, FQNNGV. The CDR3 here is CASSSSLRGPSGNTIYF. The CDR3 DNA follows: TGTGCCAGCAGCTCTTCACTAAGGGGCCCCTCTGGAAACACCATATATTTT.

Only a few counts were recorded for this clone. The chain employs TRBV28 and TRBJ1-4, with 7 bases that match TRBD1. The germline V gene has CDR1 MDHEN and CDR2 SYDVKM. V lost 5 bases, J lost 3 bases, and 6 bases stayed unmatched. This CDR3 spans 15 amino acids. In DNA, the CDR3 is TGTGCCAGCAGTCAACCGGGACAGCCTAATGAAAAACTGTTTTTT. It codes for CASSQPGQPNEKLFF.

By share, this clone ranks as medium-sized. The V and J genes are TRBV7-2 and TRBJ2-7, with TRBD1 matching 9 bases. After removal of 0 bases from V and 0 bases from J, the junction contained 3 bases not matched to a gene. The CDR3 runs to 16 residues. Germline values: CDR1 SGHTA, CDR2 FQGNSA. The CDR3 DNA sequence: TGTGCCAGCAGCTTAGCAGGACAGGGGAGCTCCTACGAGCAGTACTTC. Protein: CASSLAGQGSSYEQYF.

CDR3 protein: CASTPRVDFTEAFF. The CDR3, as DNA: TGTGCCAGCACCCCCCGGGTAGATTTCACTGAAGCTTTCTTT. This chain uses TRBV9 with TRBJ1-1, with unresolved D. The V end lost 6 bases, the J end lost 4 bases, and 16 bases lay between the germline ends. The CDR3 has 14 residues. Germline CDR1 SGDLS, CDR2 YYNGEE. The full variable domain, in which reference TRBV9 and TRBJ1-1 provide the parts outside the CDR3, is DSGVTQTPKHLITATGQRVTLRCSPRSGDLSVYWYQQSLDQGLQFLIQYYNGEERAKGNILERFSAQQFPDLHSELNLSSLELGDSALYFCASTPRVDFTEAFFGQGTRLTVV.

This chain connects TRBV7-9 to TRBJ2-7, with 12 bases aligning to TRBD2. From germline, CDR1 is SEHNR and CDR2 FQNEAQ (reference sequence). V was pared by 4 bases and J by 4 bases, with 2 bases of the junction left unmatched. The CDR3 runs to 14 residues. CDR3 in DNA: TGTGCCAGCAGCTCCGGGACTAGCGGGTACGAGCAGTACTTC. It yields the protein CASSSGTSGYEQYF.

The chain combines TRBV28 with TRBJ2-3; possible D gene TRBD2, 6 bases. The CDR3 runs to 15 residues. Germline CDR1 MDHEN, CDR2 SYDVKM. V was shortened by 6 bases and J by 6 bases, with 19 bases between the two germline ends. The CDR3 loop is CASSRKEGHHDTQYF. The DNA for the CDR3 is TGTGCCAGCAGCCGAAAGGAGGGCCACCACGATACGCAGTATTTT.

This clone is medium-sized (0.01 to 0.1%) within its sample. The chain is built from TRBV6-5 and TRBJ1-1; D uncertain. Trimming pared 8 bases from V and 3 bases from J, leaving 10 bases between. There are 12 residues in the CDR3. Germline V lookup: CDR1 MNHEY, CDR2 SVGAGI. The CDR3 loop reads CASGPGYTEAFF. The DNA for the CDR3 is TGTGCCAGCGGCCCGGGCTACACTGAAGCTTTCTTT.

CDR3 sequence (DNA): TGCGCCAGCAGCCCTACCCCAGGGAATAGCAATCAGCCCCAGCATTTT. Translated, it gives CASSPTPGNSNQPQHF. The chain recombines TRBV5-1 with TRBJ1-5, with a possible D match to TRBD1 (5 bases). The CDR3 spans 16 residues. Trimming cost V 4 bases and J 0 bases, with 14 bases left between them. The germline gives CDR1 SGHRS, CDR2 YFSETQ.

The V gene is TRBV29-1, the J gene TRBJ1-2; maybe TRBD1 (6 bases). The CDR3 is 14 amino acids. V lost 2 bases and J 7 bases, leaving 17 bases between the germline ends. Germline assignment: CDR1 SQVTM and CDR2 ANQGSEA. The CDR3 here is CSVEPIGGARGYTF. CDR3 nucleotide sequence: TGCAGCGTTGAACCCATTGGGGGGGCGCGTGGCTACACCTTC.